The 32 T cell receptor beta chains below were found in one sample sequenced in a study of beta chain features in type 1 diabetes (dated by TCRdb to 2017 to 2018). General conclusions and limits of the study: Type 1 diabetes patients showed a moderate but significant shortening of TCRB CDR3 length in all four CD4+ subsets.

These TCRs are of unknown antigen specificity. The protocol used for the library was the immunoSEQ multiplex PCR assay. The entire isolated RNA was reverse transcribed using the High Capacity cDNA Reverse Transcription Kit, and thus expressed TCRB transcripts were sequenced. TCRdb's version of the immuneACCESS table is confined to in-frame rearrangements and falls short of the full clone set. An unresolved V gene accounts for under half of the shortfall where checked; the remainder is of unknown origin. In this sample the table shows around 600,000 clones, around an eighth of which occur a single time. The ten top clones hold more than 0.1% of the sample. The specimen sequenced was naive CD4+ T cells from blood. The sample's cell subset or site label, decoded: true naive CD4+ T cells. The receptors originated from a young man with type 1 diabetes.

In this sample, this clone turned up a few times. Other DNA sequences in the same sample also yield this CDR3. This rearrangement joins TRBV5-4 to TRBJ2-5; D unresolved. The V gene lost 3 bases and the J gene lost 0 bases, with 9 bases spanning the gap. The CDR3 consists of 14 residues. From germline, CDR1 is SGHNT and CDR2 YYREEE (reference sequence). CDR3 nucleotides: TGTGCCAGCAGCTCAGCAACGTACCAAGAGACCCAGTACTTC. Amino acids: CASSSATYQETQYF.

The chain uses TRBV7-2 and TRBJ1-2; D possibly corresponds to TRBD1 (6 bases). CDR3 length equals 13 residues. The germline V gene encodes CDR1 SGHTA and CDR2 FQGNSA. Trimming removed 5 bases from V and 2 bases from J, with 9 bases in between. The CDR3 nucleotides read TGTGCCAGCAGCGACACAGGGAACTATGGCTACACCTTC. Translating gives CASSDTGNYGYTF. Combining the CDR3 with reference TRBV7-2 and TRBJ1-2 gives the whole variable domain GAGVSQSPSNKVTEKGKDVELRCDPISGHTALYWYRQSLGQGLEFLIYFQGNSAPDKSGLPSDRFSAERTGGSVSTLTIQRTQQEDSAVYLCASSDTGNYGYTFGSGTRLTVV.

This clone turned up a few times. This chain links TRBV7-2 with TRBJ2-5; no definite D call. V lost 2 bases and J lost 5, with 6 bases in between. The CDR3 runs 12 residues. The V gene's germline CDR1 is SGHTA and CDR2 FQGNSA. The CDR3 nucleotides are TGTGCCAGCAGCTTAAACCGGGAGACCCAGTACTTC. Translating it yields CASSLNRETQYF.

This clone was recorded a few times. The chain recombines TRBV6-5 with TRBJ2-2, with D possibly matching TRBD2 (5 bases). The V gene's germline CDR1 is MNHEY and CDR2 SVGAGI. V gave up 6 bases and J gave up 3 bases, with 11 bases separating them. The CDR3 is made up of 14 amino acids. The CDR3 spells CASSTTGYTGELFF. DNA of the CDR3: TGTGCCAGCAGCACCACGGGATACACCGGGGAGCTGTTTTTT.

In its sample, this clone was seen a few times. V usage is TRBV9 and J usage is TRBJ2-3; TRBD2 aligns across 8 bases. V dropped 4 bases and J dropped 4; count of bases not matched to a gene: 8. Germline assignment: CDR1 SGDLS and CDR2 YYNGEE. The CDR3 contains 15 residues. CDR3 bases: TGTGCCAGCAGCCCAGGGAGGACTAGCCCAGATACGCAGTATTTT. It codes for CASSPGRTSPDTQYF.

The V call is TRBV7-9, the J call TRBJ2-2; D not resolved. Germline V CDR1 and CDR2: SEHNR, FQNEAQ (reference sequence). The CDR3 has 14 amino acids. V lost 8 bases and J lost 9, with 19 bases in between. The CDR3 nucleotides are TGTGCCAGCGGGTCCCGGGCGTCGTCCTGGGAGCTGTTTTTT. Its translation: CASGSRASSWELFF.

The gene calls are TRBV30 and TRBJ1-4; D ambiguous. The germline V gene has CDR1 GTSNPN and CDR2 SVGIG (reference sequence). The CDR3 is 11 residues long. V lost 1 base, J lost 8 bases, and 5 bases lay in between. The CDR3 DNA is TGTGCCTGGAGTGAAGGGGAAAAACTGTTTTTT. Translation gives CAWSEGEKLFF.

The rearrangement uses TRBV28 and TRBJ2-7; 8 bases line up with TRBD1. Per the germline V gene, CDR1 is MDHEN and CDR2 is SYDVKM. This CDR3 comprises 15 residues. V gave up 0 bases and J gave up 1 base; unmatched junction bases: 2. Written as DNA, the CDR3 is TGTGCCAGCAGTTTATGGAGGGACAGGTCCTACGAGCAGTACTTC. The encoded protein is CASSLWRDRSYEQYF.

This clone was picked up a small number of times. The chain carries TRBV7-2 and TRBJ2-7; possibly TRBD2 for D (5 bases). This CDR3 is built from 15 residues. Trimming stripped 5 bases from V and 5 bases from J, with 19 bases between. Looked up from germline, CDR1 is SGHTA and CDR2 is FQGNSA. The CDR3 DNA follows: TGTGCCAGCAGCCTCCAACACGGGATGGTGGACGAGCAGTACTTC. Protein product: CASSLQHGMVDEQYF.

The V gene is TRBV7-2, the J gene TRBJ2-7; D is possibly TRBD1 (6 bases). V lost 4 bases and J lost 1, with 14 bases in between. The length of the CDR3 is 15 residues. Germline V gives CDR1 SGHTA, CDR2 FQGNSA. Written as DNA, the CDR3 is TGTGCCAGCAGCTCCTTATCCAGGGGTTCCTACGAGCAGTACTTC. This translates into CASSSLSRGSYEQYF. The full variable domain, completed using reference TRBV7-2 and TRBJ2-7, is GAGVSQSPSNKVTEKGKDVELRCDPISGHTALYWYRQSLGQGLEFLIYFQGNSAPDKSGLPSDRFSAERTGGSVSTLTIQRTQQEDSAVYLCASSSLSRGSYEQYFGPGTRLTVT.

A few counts support this clone. The chain recombines TRBV6-1 with TRBJ2-3; D not resolved. Trimming took off 5 bases at V and 7 bases at J, with 7 bases between the two ends. CDR3 length: 11 residues. Germline V gene data show CDR1 as MNHNS and CDR2 as SASEGT. The CDR3 DNA sequence: TGTGCCAGCAGTCCCACCTATACGCAGTATTTT. As protein: CASSPTYTQYF.

This clone occurred a few times. The chain has TRBV30 and TRBJ2-2; a weak D match, TRBD1 (5 bases). The CDR3 covers 14 residues. Germline V gives CDR1 GTSNPN, CDR2 SVGIG (reference sequence). The V and J ends lost 0 bases and 0 bases respectively, with 5 bases between them. The CDR3 protein is CAWSVQANTGELFF. The CDR3 DNA reads TGTGCCTGGAGTGTACAGGCGAACACCGGGGAGCTGTTTTTT.

The chain is built from TRBV7-6 and TRBJ1-6; 10 nucleotides align to TRBD1. CDR3 length equals 15 residues. The V gene end was trimmed by 5 bases and the J gene end by 6 bases; junction bases not matched to a gene: 4. From germline, CDR1 is SGHVS and CDR2 FNYEAQ. CDR3: CASSPGQGGNSPLHF. For the CDR3, the DNA is TGTGCCAGCAGCCCAGGACAGGGGGGTAATTCACCCCTCCACTTT.

The table lists this clone with a few counts. A read error may be the cause here, since a much bigger clone is one base away. Other nucleotide sequences in the sample specify the same CDR3. V gene TRBV7-2 combines with J gene TRBJ2-1; D gene uncertain. This CDR3 comprises 11 residues. Germline values: CDR1 SGHTA, CDR2 FQGNSA. V dropped 3 bases and J dropped 5 bases, with 2 bases sitting between them. DNA of the CDR3: TGTGCCAGCAGCTTTAACAATGAGCAGTTCTTC. Its translation is CASSFNNEQFF.

The V and J genes are TRBV6-5 and TRBJ2-7; no reliable D call. This CDR3 contains 12 residues. V was clipped by 2 bases and J by 10 bases, with 12 bases between them. Per germline, CDR1 MNHEY and CDR2 SVGAGI. The CDR3 protein is CASSYDLVAQYF. The CDR3 nucleotides read TGTGCCAGCAGTTACGACTTGGTGGCCCAGTACTTC.

The genes are TRBV5-6 and TRBJ2-1; maybe TRBD1 (6 bases). The CDR3 is 16 residues long. The V gene lost 5 bases and the J gene lost 4 bases, with 19 bases spanning the gap. Germline V gene lookup returns CDR1 SGHDT and CDR2 YYEEEE. The CDR3 sequence is CASRVEQGGHYNEQFF. Here the CDR3 DNA reads TGTGCCAGCAGGGTTGAACAGGGCGGGCATTACAATGAGCAGTTCTTC.

The chain joins TRBV7-3 to TRBJ2-7; 8 bases are shared with TRBD2. Germline V gene lookup returns CDR1 SGHTA and CDR2 FQGTGA. The junction had 15 bases not matched to a gene; V was cut back by 5 bases and J by 3 bases. The CDR3 runs 17 residues. DNA for the CDR3: TGTGCCAGCAGCCCATACGGGAGGGCTAGCGGTCACTACGAGCAGTACTTC. It specifies CASSPYGRASGHYEQYF.

The chain has TRBV9 and TRBJ1-5; perhaps TRBD1 as D (6 bases). Germline V CDR1 and CDR2: SGDLS, YYNGEE. The V end was cut by 4 bases, the J end by 6 bases, with 17 bases between. The CDR3 consists of 15 residues. The CDR3 region has the DNA TGTGCCAGCAGCCCCCGCGCGGGGGCCGGTCAGCCCCAGCATTTT. Its protein product is CASSPRAGAGQPQHF.

This clone has just a few counts. The chain carries TRBV7-2 and TRBJ1-2; 7 bases match TRBD1. CDR1 SGHTA and CDR2 FQGNSA come from the germline V gene. The CDR3 consists of 15 residues. Trimming cost V 4 bases and J 3 bases; bases outside gene matches: 8. The CDR3 nucleotides are TGTGCCAGCAGCTCCCAAGTAACAGGGGACTATGGCTACACCTTC. The encoded protein is CASSSQVTGDYGYTF.

In its sample, this clone was seen many times. V gene TRBV10-3 combines with J gene TRBJ2-3; 11 bases map to TRBD1. CDR3 length: 15 amino acids. The V segment lost 6 bases and the J segment 4 bases; nucleotides outside the gene matches: 6. CDR1 is ENHRY, CDR2 SYGVKD, per germline. The CDR3 sequence: CAIRSPGQGADTQYF. Written as DNA, the CDR3 is TGTGCCATCAGGTCACCGGGACAGGGGGCAGATACGCAGTATTTT.

This chain connects TRBV6-5 to TRBJ1-4; D not certain. V was pared by 0 bases and J by 3 bases, with 5 bases between. Germline-derived CDR1 and CDR2 are MNHEY and SVGAGI. CDR3 length equals 14 residues. The CDR3 here is CASSYSNANEKLFF. DNA of the CDR3: TGTGCCAGCAGTTACTCGAATGCTAATGAAAAACTGTTTTTT.

This clone was seen a handful of times. This CDR3 is CASEPTSGGGKTQYF. The CDR3 region has the DNA TGCGCCAGTGAACCGACTAGCGGGGGAGGGAAGACCCAGTACTTC. This chain connects TRBV5-1 to TRBJ2-5, with 12 nucleotides matching TRBD2. This CDR3 contains 15 residues. Looked up from germline, CDR1 is SGHRS and CDR2 is YFSETQ. Trimming took 8 bases from V and 6 from J; bases not matched to a gene: 11.

This clone appeared many times. The chain joins TRBV7-3 to TRBJ2-1; 9 bases fit TRBD1. The germline V gene has CDR1 SGHTA and CDR2 FQGTGA. The CDR3 has 13 amino acids. The V gene end was trimmed by 4 bases and the J gene end by 7 bases; junction bases not matched to a gene: 2. The CDR3, as DNA: TGTGCCAGCAGCTCACAGGGGGCGAATGAGCAGTTCTTC. Protein: CASSSQGANEQFF.

This clone was found once. The chain uses TRBV19 and TRBJ2-1; 7 bases match TRBD2. The CDR3 length is 15 residues. J lost 7 bases, V lost 3 bases, and 9 bases had no gene match. CDR1 LNHDA and CDR2 SQIVND come from the germline V gene (reference sequence). The CDR3 sequence is CASSIGRGRGNEQFF. The DNA for the CDR3 is TGTGCCAGTAGTATTGGGAGGGGCCGGGGAAATGAGCAGTTCTTC.

In its sample, this clone was seen a few times. The V call is TRBV6-5, the J call TRBJ2-3; D ambiguous. The CDR3 sequence is 11 residues long. Looked up from germline, CDR1 is MNHEY and CDR2 is SVGAGI. The germline V and J ends were trimmed by 6 bases and 2 bases, with 3 bases remaining between them. The CDR3 loop is CASSNTDTQYF. The CDR3 bases are TGTGCCAGCAGCAACACAGATACGCAGTATTTT.

This chain links TRBV7-2 with TRBJ2-1, with 10 bases fitting TRBD2. There are 16 residues in the CDR3. Germline CDR1 is SGHTA and CDR2 is FQGNSA. After removal of 4 bases from V and 2 bases from J, the junction contained 5 bases not matched to a gene. The DNA of the CDR3 is TGTGCCAGCAGCTCGGACGGGACTAGCGCCTACAATGAGCAGTTCTTC. This encodes CASSSDGTSAYNEQFF.

The chain uses TRBV25-1 and TRBJ1-5; 7 bases are a match to TRBD1. V lost 6 bases and J lost 2; bases outside the gene matches: 10. The CDR3 covers 16 residues. Germline CDR1 reads MGHDK; CDR2 reads SYGVNS. CDR3 in amino acids: CASSRKTGNGNQPQHF. The DNA of the CDR3 is TGTGCCAGCAGCCGGAAGACAGGGAATGGCAATCAGCCCCAGCATTTT.

This clone turned up a few times. This sequence joins TRBV11-2 and TRBJ2-5; D is possibly TRBD2 (6 bases). Trimming cost V 6 bases and J 2 bases, with 16 bases left between them. In germline, CDR1 is SGHAT, CDR2 FQNNGV. This CDR3 is 15 amino acids long. CDR3 DNA sequence: TGTGCCAGCAGTGGCTCCGGGACTCGACAAGAGACCCAGTACTTC. This encodes CASSGSGTRQETQYF.

This clone was counted only a few times. This chain connects TRBV19 to TRBJ2-5, with 8 positions matching TRBD2. The CDR3 covers 13 residues. Germline trimming cut 7 bases from V and 3 bases from J; bases unmatched to any gene: 4. CDR1 is LNHDA, CDR2 SQIVND, per germline (reference sequence). The CDR3 DNA reads as TGTGCCAGTATGCGAGCGGGGGAAGAGACCCAGTACTTC. Protein sequence: CASMRAGEETQYF.

The chain is built from TRBV5-1 and TRBJ1-2; tentative D call: TRBD1 (5 bases). Germline CDR1 reads SGHRS; CDR2 reads YFSETQ. V was trimmed by 3 bases and J by 0 bases, leaving 15 bases between them. The CDR3 sequence is 16 residues long. The CDR3 nucleotides read TGCGCCAGCAGCTCTACGTACAGGCGATCTAACTATGGCTACACCTTC. This sequence encodes CASSSTYRRSNYGYTF.

The chain couples TRBV2 to TRBJ2-1; the D is unclear. Deletions cut 0 bases from V and 3 bases from J, with 9 bases between. In germline, CDR1 is SNHLY, CDR2 FYNNEI. This CDR3 is built from 15 residues. The CDR3 spells CASSEAGIYYNEQFF. The CDR3 coding sequence is TGTGCCAGCAGTGAAGCAGGGATCTACTACAATGAGCAGTTCTTC.

On this clone: This specimen includes other DNA sequences encoding the same CDR3. This chain connects TRBV2 to TRBJ2-7; D remains unclear. V was trimmed by 1 base and J by 0 bases, leaving 7 bases between them. The CDR3 runs to 14 residues. Germline-derived CDR1 and CDR2 are SNHLY and FYNNEI. CDR3 DNA: TGTGCCAGCAGTGAAGGGCATTCCTCCTACGAGCAGTACTTC. Translated: CASSEGHSSYEQYF.